Listed below are T cell receptor beta chains from one sample, sequenced in a study of OX40 agonist ivuxolimab in advanced cancers. Sequencing was performed with immunoSEQ multiplex PCR; in TCRdb, only in-frame clones are kept and a portion is missing. The profile covers tens of thousands of clones, with roughly 82% appearing a single time and 5.5% taken by the ten largest. Source: CD4+ or CD8+ T cells sorted from blood, taken in a trial of the OX40 agonist ivuxolimab. These receptors were obtained from an adult with an advanced solid tumor such as melanoma, head and neck, liver or kidney cancer. The CDR3 runs from the conserved cysteine through the conserved F or W. The order of the fields is V gene, D gene, J gene, clone size, CDR3 DNA, CDR3 protein. D genes are given only for firm matches. The size of a clone is reported for some rows only, either as once, few or many, or as a class for expanded clones.

v_gene: TRBV4-1; d_gene: TRBD1; j_gene: TRBJ1-5; abundance: .; CDR3nt: TGCGCCAGCAGCCAAGATGGGGGGACAGGCCAGTATAGCAATCAGCCCCAGCATTTT; CDR3aa: CASSQDGGTGQYSNQPQHF
v_gene: TRBV11-2; d_gene: .; j_gene: TRBJ1-5; abundance: once; CDR3nt: TGTGCCAGCAGCTTAGATCCAGGGTCGAATCAGCCCCAGCATTTT; CDR3aa: CASSLDPGSNQPQHF
v_gene: TRBV2; d_gene: .; j_gene: TRBJ1-4; abundance: .; CDR3nt: TGTGCCAGCAAACTTCAGCTTAATGAAAAACTGTTTTTT; CDR3aa: CASKLQLNEKLFF
v_gene: TRBV19; d_gene: .; j_gene: TRBJ2-5; abundance: .; CDR3nt: TGTGCCAGTAGTATGGGCAGTTCTGTCCAAGAGACCCAGTACTTC; CDR3aa: CASSMGSSVQETQYF
v_gene: TRBV29-1; d_gene: .; j_gene: TRBJ2-1; abundance: .; CDR3nt: TGCAGCGTTGAAGAGGATGTACGGGTTGGCAATGAGCAGTTCTTC; CDR3aa: CSVEEDVRVGNEQFF
v_gene: TRBV19; d_gene: TRBD2; j_gene: TRBJ2-5; abundance: once; CDR3nt: TGTGCCAGTAGTATAACGTTCCTAGCGGGGGGCCGTCAAGAGACCCAGTACTTC; CDR3aa: CASSITFLAGGRQETQYF
v_gene: TRBV2; d_gene: .; j_gene: TRBJ1-4; abundance: .; CDR3nt: TGTGCCAGCAGTAAGAGGGCAGCCACTAATGAAAAACTGTTTTTT; CDR3aa: CASSKRAATNEKLFF
v_gene: TRBV28; d_gene: .; j_gene: TRBJ1-1; abundance: few; CDR3nt: TGTGCCAGCATCGAAGCTTTCTTT; CDR3aa: CASIEAFF
v_gene: TRBV9; d_gene: .; j_gene: TRBJ2-7; abundance: .; CDR3nt: TGTGCCAGCAGCATGGACGGCCCCTACGAGCAGTACTTC; CDR3aa: CASSMDGPYEQYF
v_gene: TRBV9; d_gene: TRBD2; j_gene: TRBJ2-3; abundance: .; CDR3nt: TGTGCCAGCAGCGGACTAGCGGGAGATACGCAGTATTTT; CDR3aa: CASSGLAGDTQYF
v_gene: TRBV2; d_gene: TRBD1; j_gene: TRBJ1-6; abundance: .; CDR3nt: TGTGCCAGCAGTGAAGGGGGGACAGGGGGCCATTCACCCCTCCACTTT; CDR3aa: CASSEGGTGGHSPLHF
v_gene: TRBV7-9; d_gene: TRBD1; j_gene: TRBJ1-4; abundance: .; CDR3nt: TGTGCCAGCAGCTTAGGACAGGGGAATGAAAAACTGTTTTTT; CDR3aa: CASSLGQGNEKLFF
v_gene: TRBV4-1; d_gene: .; j_gene: TRBJ1-3; abundance: .; CDR3nt: TGCGCCAGCAGCCAAGGCCCATACTCTGGAAACACCATATATTTT; CDR3aa: CASSQGPYSGNTIYF
v_gene: TRBV13; d_gene: .; j_gene: TRBJ2-5; abundance: .; CDR3nt: TGTGCCAGCAGCTTCGGTGAGACCCAGTACTTC; CDR3aa: CASSFGETQYF
v_gene: TRBV19; d_gene: TRBD1; j_gene: TRBJ1-4; abundance: once; CDR3nt: TGTGCCAGTGGACGACAGGGGTTAAATGAAAAACTGTTTTTT; CDR3aa: CASGRQGLNEKLFF
v_gene: TRBV7-6; d_gene: .; j_gene: TRBJ2-7; abundance: .; CDR3nt: TGTGCCAGCAGTCTCCCCGGAGGGTCTCCCACCTACGAGCAGTACTTC; CDR3aa: CASSLPGGSPTYEQYF
v_gene: TRBV28; d_gene: .; j_gene: TRBJ1-2; abundance: .; CDR3nt: TGTGCCAGCAGTTTAAGCCAGAGGGGGAACACCTTC; CDR3aa: CASSLSQRGNTF
v_gene: TRBV7-9; d_gene: TRBD2; j_gene: TRBJ2-5; abundance: .; CDR3nt: TGTGCCAGCAGCCAGACTAGCGGGCTACAAGAGACCCAGTACTTC; CDR3aa: CASSQTSGLQETQYF
v_gene: TRBV25-1; d_gene: TRBD1; j_gene: TRBJ1-2; abundance: .; CDR3nt: TGTGCCAGCAGTCGGGGACAGAGAAACTATGGCTACACCTTC; CDR3aa: CASSRGQRNYGYTF
v_gene: TRBV7-2; d_gene: .; j_gene: TRBJ2-7; abundance: .; CDR3nt: TGTGCCAGCAGCTTAACCAGGGACCCTTCTTCCTACGAGCAGTACTTC; CDR3aa: CASSLTRDPSSYEQYF
v_gene: TRBV28; d_gene: .; j_gene: TRBJ1-1; abundance: .; CDR3nt: TGTGCCAGCAGATATACCCCTCCGAACACTGAAGCTTTCTTT; CDR3aa: CASRYTPPNTEAFF
v_gene: TRBV28; d_gene: TRBD2; j_gene: TRBJ2-1; abundance: once; CDR3nt: TGTGCCAGCAGTTTAAGCGGGGGGTCCAGAAATGAGCAGTTCTTC; CDR3aa: CASSLSGGSRNEQFF
v_gene: TRBV7-9; d_gene: .; j_gene: TRBJ2-1; abundance: .; CDR3nt: TGTGCCAGCAGCTTTGGAGCCAATGAGCAGTTCTTC; CDR3aa: CASSFGANEQFF
v_gene: TRBV7-9; d_gene: .; j_gene: TRBJ1-1; abundance: .; CDR3nt: TGTGCCAGCAGCCAGGAGGGGGGCACTGAAGCTTTCTTT; CDR3aa: CASSQEGGTEAFF
v_gene: TRBV28; d_gene: .; j_gene: TRBJ2-7; abundance: .; CDR3nt: TGTGCCAGCAGTCCCGCTCCCTCGGAGGGCCGATCCTACGAGCAGTACTTC; CDR3aa: CASSPAPSEGRSYEQYF
v_gene: TRBV13; d_gene: .; j_gene: TRBJ1-6; abundance: .; CDR3nt: TGTGCCAGCAAAGGGCAGGGAGGGGGAACCCTCCACTTT; CDR3aa: CASKGQGGGTLHF
v_gene: TRBV28; d_gene: .; j_gene: TRBJ1-2; abundance: .; CDR3nt: TGTGCCAGCCGTGGGCCCCTTACTAACTATGGCTACACCTTC; CDR3aa: CASRGPLTNYGYTF
v_gene: TRBV16; d_gene: .; j_gene: TRBJ1-3; abundance: .; CDR3nt: TGTGCCAGCAGCCAAGGGGGGATCTCTGGAAACACCATATATTTT; CDR3aa: CASSQGGISGNTIYF
v_gene: TRBV6-5; d_gene: .; j_gene: TRBJ2-5; abundance: few; CDR3nt: TGTGCCAGCAGTTACCTACAGGGTGGGGAGACCCAGTACTTC; CDR3aa: CASSYLQGGETQYF
v_gene: TRBV4-1; d_gene: .; j_gene: TRBJ1-1; abundance: .; CDR3nt: TGCGCCAGCAGCCACCCCCGGGGCGGCAGGGAGTTGAACACTGAAGCTTTCTTT; CDR3aa: CASSHPRGGRELNTEAFF
v_gene: TRBV2; d_gene: .; j_gene: TRBJ2-2; abundance: .; CDR3nt: TGTGCCAGCAGACCCCAAGCGGACACCGGGGAGCTGTTTTTT; CDR3aa: CASRPQADTGELFF
v_gene: TRBV18; d_gene: .; j_gene: TRBJ1-1; abundance: .; CDR3nt: TGTGCCAGCTCACCAGGGCGCAGCCCGTTGAACACTGAAGCTTTCTTT; CDR3aa: CASSPGRSPLNTEAFF
v_gene: TRBV21-1; d_gene: .; j_gene: TRBJ2-1; abundance: .; CDR3nt: TGTGCCAGCAGCAAAGGCCCCGGGACAGTCTCCTACAATGAGCAGTTCTTC; CDR3aa: CASSKGPGTVSYNEQFF
v_gene: TRBV2; d_gene: TRBD1; j_gene: TRBJ2-4; abundance: once; CDR3nt: TGTGCCAGCAGTCGGTCGGCAGGGGGATCGAACATTCAGTACTTC; CDR3aa: CASSRSAGGSNIQYF
v_gene: TRBV5-1; d_gene: TRBD1; j_gene: TRBJ1-4; abundance: .; CDR3nt: TGCGCCAGCAGGCCTCCTACAGGGGGCGGTGAAAAACTGTTTTTT; CDR3aa: CASRPPTGGGEKLFF
v_gene: TRBV29-1; d_gene: .; j_gene: TRBJ1-1; abundance: few; CDR3nt: TGCAGCGTTGCTACGGACAACACTGAAGCTTTCTTT; CDR3aa: CSVATDNTEAFF
v_gene: TRBV6-1; d_gene: TRBD1; j_gene: TRBJ2-7; abundance: .; CDR3nt: TGTGCCAGCAGTGGGGACAGTGGATTCGGCTCCTACGAGCAGTACTTC; CDR3aa: CASSGDSGFGSYEQYF
v_gene: TRBV28; d_gene: TRBD1; j_gene: TRBJ2-1; abundance: once; CDR3nt: TGTGCCAGCAGTTCGGCCGGAATTAGGACAGGGAGTGGCAATGAGCAGTTCTTC; CDR3aa: CASSSAGIRTGSGNEQFF
v_gene: TRBV28; d_gene: .; j_gene: TRBJ2-1; abundance: .; CDR3nt: TGTGCCAGCAGTTTTCAGTGGGGGGACAATGAGCAGTTCTTC; CDR3aa: CASSFQWGDNEQFF
v_gene: TRBV21-1; d_gene: .; j_gene: TRBJ1-1; abundance: .; CDR3nt: TGTGCCAGCAGGAGGGGCGGAGCGACAGGGAGGAGGTCGGGAAGGGACACTGAAGCTTTCTTT; CDR3aa: CASRRGGATGRRSGRDTEAFF
v_gene: TRBV7-9; d_gene: .; j_gene: TRBJ2-3; abundance: .; CDR3nt: TGTGCCAGCAGCTTAGCAGCGTTACTCGACTCGAACTCGCAGTATTTT; CDR3aa: CASSLAALLDSNSQYF
v_gene: TRBV4-2; d_gene: .; j_gene: TRBJ1-6; abundance: .; CDR3nt: TGTGCCAGCAGCCAATACATGGGTTCGCTAGGATCACCCCTCCACTTT; CDR3aa: CASSQYMGSLGSPLHF
v_gene: TRBV6-1; d_gene: .; j_gene: TRBJ2-5; abundance: .; CDR3nt: TGTGCCAGCAGTGAATCTATCGGGGGTCAAGAGACCCAGTACTTC; CDR3aa: CASSESIGGQETQYF
v_gene: TRBV27; d_gene: TRBD2; j_gene: TRBJ2-1; abundance: .; CDR3nt: TGTGCCAGCAGTCTCTCCACAGCGGGGGGCTACAATGAGCAGTTCTTC; CDR3aa: CASSLSTAGGYNEQFF
v_gene: TRBV5-1; d_gene: .; j_gene: TRBJ1-3; abundance: .; CDR3nt: TGCGCCAGCAGCTTGGAATATGTCGGGGGCGCAATTGGTGGAAACACCATATATTTT; CDR3aa: CASSLEYVGGAIGGNTIYF
v_gene: TRBV11-2; d_gene: TRBD1; j_gene: TRBJ2-2; abundance: few; CDR3nt: TGTGCCAGCAGCGCACAGGGGTTAGACACCGGGGAGCTGTTTTTT; CDR3aa: CASSAQGLDTGELFF
v_gene: TRBV7-9; d_gene: TRBD2; j_gene: TRBJ2-5; abundance: .; CDR3nt: TGTGCCAGCACCTACGGCGGGACTAAAGAAGAGACCCAGTACTTC; CDR3aa: CASTYGGTKEETQYF
v_gene: TRBV9; d_gene: .; j_gene: TRBJ2-3; abundance: .; CDR3nt: TGTGCCAGCAGCGCTCTAGCCTCGGGCACAGATACGCAGTATTTT; CDR3aa: CASSALASGTDTQYF
v_gene: TRBV30; d_gene: .; j_gene: TRBJ1-1; abundance: .; CDR3nt: TGTGCCTGGAGTTCTGGCAGACGAGCTTTCTTT; CDR3aa: CAWSSGRRAFF
v_gene: TRBV7-8; d_gene: .; j_gene: TRBJ1-5; abundance: .; CDR3nt: TGTGCCAGCAGCTTAGCAGCCGGCAATCAGCCCCAGCATTTT; CDR3aa: CASSLAAGNQPQHF
v_gene: TRBV9; d_gene: TRBD2; j_gene: TRBJ2-2; abundance: .; CDR3nt: TGTGCCAGCAGCCTAGCGGGATCGGCCGGGGAGCTGTTTTTT; CDR3aa: CASSLAGSAGELFF
v_gene: TRBV28; d_gene: TRBD2; j_gene: TRBJ2-7; abundance: .; CDR3nt: TGTGCCAGTCAACTAGCGGGCTACGAGCAGTACTTC; CDR3aa: CASQLAGYEQYF
v_gene: TRBV4-2; d_gene: .; j_gene: TRBJ1-2; abundance: .; CDR3nt: TGTGCCAGCAGCCAAGATTGGCAGGACTATGGCTACACCTTC; CDR3aa: CASSQDWQDYGYTF